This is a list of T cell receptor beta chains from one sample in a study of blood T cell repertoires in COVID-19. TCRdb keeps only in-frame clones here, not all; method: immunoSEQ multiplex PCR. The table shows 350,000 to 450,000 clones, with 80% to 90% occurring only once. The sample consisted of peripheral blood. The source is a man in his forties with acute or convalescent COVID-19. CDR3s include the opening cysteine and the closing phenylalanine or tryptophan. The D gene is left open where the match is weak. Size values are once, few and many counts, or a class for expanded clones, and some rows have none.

CDR3 protein: CASSAGTGDGNTIYF
CDR3 DNA: TGTGCCAGCAGCGCTGGGACAGGGGATGGAAACACCATATATTTT
J gene: TRBJ1-3
V gene: TRBV9
clone size: NA
D gene: TRBD1

CDR3 protein: CASSFLLGTGDHDEQYF
CDR3 DNA: TGTGCCAGCAGCTTCCTACTCGGGACAGGGGATCATGACGAGCAGTACTTC
J gene: TRBJ2-7
V gene: TRBV13
clone size: NA
D gene: TRBD1

CDR3 protein: CASSTGDRGPETQYF
CDR3 DNA: TGTGCCAGTAGTACGGGGGACAGGGGGCCGGAGACCCAGTACTTC
J gene: TRBJ2-5
V gene: TRBV19
clone size: few
D gene: TRBD1

CDR3 protein: CASNRDRGREDTQYF
CDR3 DNA: TGTGCCAGCAACCGGGACAGGGGGCGAGAAGATACGCAGTATTTT
J gene: TRBJ2-3
V gene: TRBV28
clone size: few
D gene: TRBD1

CDR3 protein: CASSQESGQGFYEQYF
CDR3 DNA: TGCGCCAGCAGCCAGGAATCGGGACAGGGGTTCTACGAGCAGTACTTC
J gene: TRBJ2-7
V gene: TRBV4-1
clone size: NA
D gene: TRBD1

CDR3 protein: CASSLGGQALLGELFF
CDR3 DNA: TGCGCCAGCAGCCTTGGAGGACAGGCCCTACTCGGGGAGCTGTTTTTT
J gene: TRBJ2-2
V gene: TRBV5-1
clone size: NA
D gene: TRBD1

CDR3 protein: CASSPLPGDTGELFF
CDR3 DNA: TGTGCCAGCTCACCCCTCCCCGGGGACACCGGGGAGCTGTTTTTT
J gene: TRBJ2-2
V gene: TRBV18
clone size: NA
D gene: NA

CDR3 protein: CSVGTGSNTGELFF
CDR3 DNA: TGCAGCGTTGGGACAGGGTCGAACACCGGGGAGCTGTTTTTT
J gene: TRBJ2-2
V gene: TRBV29-1
clone size: NA
D gene: TRBD1

CDR3 protein: CASSARQGTGYNSPLHF
CDR3 DNA: TGTGCCAGCAGCGCACGACAGGGGACGGGGTATAATTCACCCCTCCACTTT
J gene: TRBJ1-6
V gene: TRBV27
clone size: NA
D gene: TRBD1

CDR3 protein: CAWTRQGEQPQHF
CDR3 DNA: TGTGCCTGGACAAGACAGGGGGAGCAGCCCCAGCATTTT
J gene: TRBJ1-5
V gene: TRBV30
clone size: NA
D gene: TRBD1

CDR3 protein: CASSPPSNQPQHF
CDR3 DNA: TGTGCCAGTAGTCCTCCCAGCAATCAGCCCCAGCATTTT
J gene: TRBJ1-5
V gene: TRBV19
clone size: NA
D gene: NA

CDR3 protein: CASSAGGSRADTQYF
CDR3 DNA: TGTGCCAGCAGTGCAGGGGGCTCGAGAGCAGATACGCAGTATTTT
J gene: TRBJ2-3
V gene: TRBV6-6
clone size: NA
D gene: TRBD1

CDR3 protein: CSVDGQESSYGYTF
CDR3 DNA: TGCAGCGTTGATGGACAAGAAAGTAGCTATGGCTACACCTTC
J gene: TRBJ1-2
V gene: TRBV29-1
clone size: NA
D gene: NA

CDR3 protein: CASSRQSGANVLTF
CDR3 DNA: TGTGCCAGTAGCAGACAGTCTGGGGCCAACGTCCTGACTTTC
J gene: TRBJ2-6
V gene: TRBV19
clone size: NA
D gene: NA

CDR3 protein: CASSYLGGGNTGELFF
CDR3 DNA: TGTGCCAGCAGTTACCTAGGAGGGGGCAACACCGGGGAGCTGTTTTTT
J gene: TRBJ2-2
V gene: TRBV6-2/TRBV6-3
clone size: NA
D gene: NA

CDR3 protein: CTSSFNVRTDEQYF
CDR3 DNA: TGCACCAGCTCTTTTAACGTCCGTACTGACGAGCAGTACTTC
J gene: TRBJ2-7
V gene: TRBV1
clone size: NA
D gene: NA

CDR3 protein: CASSSRTSGDTDTQYF
CDR3 DNA: TGTGCCAGCAGCTCCCGGACTAGTGGGGACACAGATACGCAGTATTTT
J gene: TRBJ2-3
V gene: TRBV4-2
clone size: NA
D gene: TRBD2

CDR3 protein: CASSQTGTESNQPQHF
CDR3 DNA: TGTGCCAGCAGTCAAACCGGGACAGAAAGCAATCAGCCCCAGCATTTT
J gene: TRBJ1-5
V gene: TRBV6-2/TRBV6-3
clone size: NA
D gene: TRBD1

CDR3 protein: CASSRQTGAGGETQYF
CDR3 DNA: TGTGCCAGCAGCCGGCAGACAGGGGCCGGGGGAGAGACCCAGTACTTC
J gene: TRBJ2-5
V gene: TRBV7-8
clone size: NA
D gene: TRBD1

CDR3 protein: CASSLDSPGEQYF
CDR3 DNA: TGTGCCAGCAGCTTGGACAGCCCGGGGGAGCAGTACTTC
J gene: TRBJ2-7
V gene: TRBV5-4
clone size: NA
D gene: NA

CDR3 protein: CASSPRLAGGPDTQYF
CDR3 DNA: TGTGCCAGCAGCCCGCGACTAGCGGGGGGGCCGGATACGCAGTATTTT
J gene: TRBJ2-3
V gene: TRBV13
clone size: NA
D gene: TRBD2

CDR3 protein: CASSNGWGQGANGYTF
CDR3 DNA: TGTGCCAGCAGCAACGGATGGGGACAGGGGGCTAATGGCTACACCTTC
J gene: TRBJ1-2
V gene: TRBV5-5
clone size: NA
D gene: TRBD1

CDR3 protein: CASSLGTGYNSPLHF
CDR3 DNA: TGTGCCAGCAGCTTAGGGACAGGTTATAATTCACCCCTCCACTTT
J gene: TRBJ1-6
V gene: TRBV7-9
clone size: NA
D gene: TRBD1

CDR3 protein: CASSQEQGYTGELFF
CDR3 DNA: TGCGCCAGCAGCCAGGAACAGGGTTACACCGGGGAGCTGTTTTTT
J gene: TRBJ2-2
V gene: TRBV4-1
clone size: NA
D gene: NA

CDR3 protein: CASSQLATSGPANIQYF
CDR3 DNA: TGTGCCAGCAGCCAATTGGCGACTAGCGGGCCCGCAAACATTCAGTACTTC
J gene: TRBJ2-4
V gene: TRBV11-3
clone size: NA
D gene: TRBD2

CDR3 protein: CASSLAGGSAYEQYF
CDR3 DNA: TGTGCCAGCAGCTTAGCTGGGGGGAGCGCTTACGAGCAGTACTTC
J gene: TRBJ2-7
V gene: TRBV7-6
clone size: NA
D gene: NA

CDR3 protein: CASSLGLAGVEQFF
CDR3 DNA: TGTGCCAGCAGCCTGGGACTAGCGGGGGTTGAGCAGTTCTTC
J gene: TRBJ2-1
V gene: TRBV5-8
clone size: NA
D gene: TRBD2

CDR3 protein: CASSLELGGNGYTF
CDR3 DNA: TGTGCCAGCAGCTTAGAGTTAGGAGGGAACGGCTACACCTTC
J gene: TRBJ1-2
V gene: TRBV7-2
clone size: NA
D gene: NA

CDR3 protein: CASSGGLTPVFYNEQFF
CDR3 DNA: TGTGCCAGCAGCGGGGGATTAACTCCCGTGTTCTACAATGAGCAGTTCTTC
J gene: TRBJ2-1
V gene: TRBV25-1
clone size: once
D gene: NA

CDR3 protein: CASSSEDGGGYTF
CDR3 DNA: TGTGCCAGCAGTTCAGAGGACGGGGGTGGCTACACCTTC
J gene: TRBJ1-2
V gene: TRBV6-5
clone size: NA
D gene: NA

CDR3 protein: CASSAPWRGNNQPQHF
CDR3 DNA: TGTGCCAGTAGTGCCCCCTGGCGGGGGAACAATCAGCCCCAGCATTTT
J gene: TRBJ1-5
V gene: TRBV19
clone size: few
D gene: NA

CDR3 protein: CASSLLPSGSCCGQFF
CDR3 DNA: TGTGCCAGCAGCTTACTTCCTAGCGGGAGTTGCTGTGGGCAGTTCTTC
J gene: TRBJ2-1
V gene: TRBV7-6
clone size: NA
D gene: TRBD2

CDR3 protein: CASSTGGRAGELFF
CDR3 DNA: TGTGCCAGCTCCACCGGGGGGCGGGCCGGGGAGCTGTTTTTT
J gene: TRBJ2-2
V gene: TRBV6-5
clone size: NA
D gene: NA

CDR3 protein: CASSEIRGVGTEAFF
CDR3 DNA: TGTGCCAGCTCAGAAATCAGGGGCGTTGGCACTGAAGCTTTCTTT
J gene: TRBJ1-1
V gene: TRBV2
clone size: NA
D gene: NA

CDR3 protein: CASSQRLAGASRDTQYF
CDR3 DNA: TGCGCCAGCAGCCAGAGACTAGCGGGGGCCTCCCGGGATACGCAGTATTTT
J gene: TRBJ2-3
V gene: TRBV4-3
clone size: NA
D gene: TRBD2

CDR3 protein: CASSLQESSYEQYF
CDR3 DNA: TGTGCCAGCAGCCTCCAGGAAAGCTCCTACGAGCAGTACTTC
J gene: TRBJ2-7
V gene: TRBV2
clone size: NA
D gene: NA

CDR3 protein: CASSLFWTSGETYEQYF
CDR3 DNA: TGTGCCAGCAGTTTATTCTGGACTAGCGGGGAGACCTACGAGCAGTACTTC
J gene: TRBJ2-7
V gene: TRBV27
clone size: NA
D gene: TRBD2

CDR3 protein: CASSSDIKRGEQFF
CDR3 DNA: TGTGCCAGCAGTTCGGACATCAAAAGGGGTGAGCAGTTCTTC
J gene: TRBJ2-1
V gene: TRBV6-2/TRBV6-3
clone size: NA
D gene: NA

CDR3 protein: CASSLAGDTTNEKLFF
CDR3 DNA: TGTGCCAGCAGTTTGGCAGGGGATACAACTAATGAAAAACTGTTTTTT
J gene: TRBJ1-4
V gene: TRBV28
clone size: NA
D gene: NA

CDR3 protein: CAWSVLPGKMDGELFF
CDR3 DNA: TGTGCCTGGAGTGTACTTCCAGGGAAGATGGACGGGGAGCTGTTTTTT
J gene: TRBJ2-2
V gene: TRBV30
clone size: NA
D gene: NA

CDR3 protein: CASSFGNTGELFF
CDR3 DNA: TGCGCCAGCAGCTTTGGCAACACCGGGGAGCTGTTTTTT
J gene: TRBJ2-2
V gene: TRBV5-1
clone size: NA
D gene: NA

CDR3 protein: CASSRASGGFNEQFF
CDR3 DNA: TGTGCCAGCAGCCGGGCCAGCGGGGGATTTAATGAGCAGTTCTTC
J gene: TRBJ2-1
V gene: TRBV14
clone size: NA
D gene: TRBD2